The T cell receptor beta chain described here comes from a study of regulatory T cells in long-lasting Graves disease. The sample's time point: newly diagnosed GD, antithyroid drugs for less than 3 months. From RNA extracted from PBMCs, the TCR library was made. Trimming at V came to 1 base and at J to 6 bases, leaving 7 bases not matched to a gene. The CDR3 spans 15 residues. Per the germline V gene, CDR1 is SEHNR and CDR2 is FQNEAQ (reference sequence). Arm-PCR of CDR3 regions with iRepertoire HTBI primers generated TCR beta libraries. TCRdb ran MiXCR on the multiplex PCR reads and lists one entry per CDR3 protein. The table has fewer than 650,000 distinct CDR3 sequences, less than 20% seen once. This sample also appeared in a second study, on T cells in Graves' hyperthyroidism and ophthalmopathy.

This TCR was recovered from a woman under 40 with Graves disease. Sequences were derived from peripheral blood mononuclear cells (PBMCs), sampled at new diagnosis, from a patient treated with antithyroid drugs. The chain is built from TRBV7-9 and TRBJ1-2, with 8 nucleotides matching TRBD1. The CDR3 loop reads CASSLGRQGAHGYTF. The CDR3 DNA sequence: TGTGCCAGCAGCTTAGGGCGGCAGGGGGCCCATGGCTACACCTTC.